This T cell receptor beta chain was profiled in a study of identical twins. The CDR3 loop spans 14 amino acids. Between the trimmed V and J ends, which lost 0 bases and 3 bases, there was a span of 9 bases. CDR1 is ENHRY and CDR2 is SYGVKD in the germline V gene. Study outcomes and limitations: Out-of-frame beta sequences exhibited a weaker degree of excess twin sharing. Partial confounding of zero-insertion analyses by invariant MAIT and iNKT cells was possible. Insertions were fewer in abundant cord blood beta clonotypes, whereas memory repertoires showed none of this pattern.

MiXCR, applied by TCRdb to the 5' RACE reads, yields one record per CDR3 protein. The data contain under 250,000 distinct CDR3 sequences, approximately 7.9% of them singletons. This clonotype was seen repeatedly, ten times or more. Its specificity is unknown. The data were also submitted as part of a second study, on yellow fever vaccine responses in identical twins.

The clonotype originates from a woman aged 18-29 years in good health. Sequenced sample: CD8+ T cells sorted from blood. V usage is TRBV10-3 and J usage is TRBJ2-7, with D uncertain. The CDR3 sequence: CAISESGTNYEQYF. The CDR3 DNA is TGTGCCATCAGTGAGTCAGGCACAAACTACGAGCAGTACTTC.